This T cell receptor beta chain comes out of a study of response to subunit inactivated influenza vaccine. Findings and caveats of the study: That few new T cells are recruited by each seasonal influenza vaccination was the authors' suggestion.

Points on this clonotype: Its antigen is unidentified.

TCRdb used MiXCR to reprocess the RT-PCR reads, holding one entry per CDR3 protein. The repertoire has fewer than 750,000 distinct CDR3 sequences, less than 15% of them found once; the top ten carry roughly 10%. V lost 0 bases, J lost 7 bases, and 8 bases stayed unmatched. The CDR3 has 15 residues. From germline, CDR1 is SGHRS and CDR2 YFSETQ. The sample consisted of PBMCs from blood, taken 11 to 12 days after vaccination. The V and J genes are TRBV5-1 and TRBJ2-7; 9 bases line up with TRBD2. The TCR sequence derives from a man aged 50 or older who received an inactivated influenza vaccine. The CDR3 DNA sequence: TGCGCCAGCAGCTTGGTGCTGCGGGAGGGCGGAGAGCAGTACTTC. Encoded protein: CASSLVLREGGEQYF.